The next 4 T cell receptor beta chains were all read from a single sample in a study of OX40 agonist ivuxolimab in advanced cancers. TCRdb's table, derived via immunoSEQ multiplex PCR, lists solely in-frame clones and lacks some. The table has more than 25,000 clones, approximately 83% seen once. The specimen comprised CD4+ or CD8+ T cells sorted from blood, sampled in a trial of the OX40 agonist ivuxolimab. The receptors originated from an adult with an advanced solid tumor such as melanoma, head and neck, liver or kidney cancer.

The J gene is TRBJ1-6, the V gene TRBV2; the D gene is possibly TRBD1 (5 bases). The germline CDR1 and CDR2 sequences are SNHLY and FYNNEI. The CDR3 loop spans 18 amino acids. Trimming pared 4 bases from V and 4 bases from J, leaving 20 bases between. CDR3 nucleotide sequence: TGTGCCAGCAGTGGAAGTAGTACGGCGGGGCCTTATAATTCACCCCTCCACTTT. It yields the protein CASSGSSTAGPYNSPLHF.

The genes are TRBV5-1 and TRBJ1-1; D remains unclear. This CDR3 has 14 amino acids. Germline V lookup: CDR1 SGHRS, CDR2 YFSETQ. The germline V and J ends were trimmed by 2 bases and 0 bases, with 8 bases remaining between them. CDR3: CASSLGSMNTEAFF. As DNA, the CDR3 is TGCGCCAGCAGCTTAGGCAGTATGAACACTGAAGCTTTCTTT.

V usage is TRBV6-5 and J usage is TRBJ1-5; unclear D gene. Germline V lookup: CDR1 MNHEY, CDR2 SVGAGI. Trimming removed 6 bases at V and 1 base at J, with 10 bases between. This CDR3 has 14 residues. The CDR3 DNA follows: TGTGCCAGCAGCGGTTTGTCCAGCAATCAGCCCCAGCATTTT. It is translated as CASSGLSSNQPQHF.

V gene TRBV13 combines with J gene TRBJ1-3, with TRBD1 matching over 7 bases. Germline V CDR1 and CDR2: PRHDT, FYEKMQ (reference sequence). The CDR3 length is 14 residues. V trimming: 6 bases; J trimming: 2 bases; junction bases outside the gene matches: 4. The CDR3 loop is CASSNRGPGNTIYF. Written as DNA, the CDR3 is TGTGCCAGCAGTAACAGGGGACCTGGAAACACCATATATTTT.